This is a list of T cell receptor beta chains from one sample in a study of blood T cell repertoires in COVID-19. Only in-frame clones appear in the TCRdb table, and some are missing; sequencing was by immunoSEQ multiplex PCR. The sample includes 120,000 to 150,000 clones, 87% seen only once; the top ten take less than 10%. The sequenced sample consisted of peripheral blood. Source of these receptors: a woman aged 45-60 years with active or convalescent COVID-19. The CDR3 runs from the conserved cysteine through the conserved F or W. D genes are given only for firm matches. Rows give clone size only sometimes, using once, few, many, or a class for an expanded clone.

D,V,size,J,DNA,CDR3
TRBD1,TRBV30,.,TRBJ1-2,TGTGCCTGGGAAGACAGGGGGAATGGCTACACCTTC,CAWEDRGNGYTF
.,TRBV7-9,.,TRBJ1-1,TGTGCCAGCAGCCCCAGCCGGGGTACTGAAGCTTTCTTT,CASSPSRGTEAFF
.,TRBV7-8,.,TRBJ2-5,TGTGCCAGCAGCTCCTGGCAGAAGAATGCTCAAGAGACCCAGTACTTC,CASSSWQKNAQETQYF
TRBD2,TRBV29-1,.,TRBJ2-7,TGCAGCGTTGAACTAGCGGGCTCCTACGAGCAGTACTTC,CSVELAGSYEQYF
TRBD1,TRBV7-9,.,TRBJ1-2,TGTGCCAGCAGCCCACCTCCCAGAACAAGGGGGCGTAATAGTGGCTACACCTTC,CASSPPPRTRGRNSGYTF
TRBD2,TRBV9,.,TRBJ2-7,TGTGCCAGCAGCCCGACCACGGGGGGCGAGCAGTACTTC,CASSPTTGGEQYF
TRBD1,TRBV9,.,TRBJ2-3,TGTGCCAGCAGCGTAAATTTAGGGGACAGTTACACAGATACGCAGTATTTT,CASSVNLGDSYTDTQYF
.,TRBV11-2,.,TRBJ1-3,TGTGCCAGCAGCTTCGTCCCGAGCTCTGGAAACACCATATATTTT,CASSFVPSSGNTIYF
.,TRBV29-1,.,TRBJ2-3,TGCAGCGTTGAAGAGGGGCCAGATACGCAGTATTTT,CSVEEGPDTQYF
TRBD1,TRBV6-5,.,TRBJ1-2,TGTGCCAGCAGTTACTCACGGACAGGGGAATATGGCTACACCTTC,CASSYSRTGEYGYTF
.,TRBV27,.,TRBJ1-1,TGTGCCAGCCAATATAGGGGGACCACTGAAGCTTTCTTT,CASQYRGTTEAFF
.,TRBV5-1,.,TRBJ2-1,TGCGCCAGCAGCTTCTATGGGACAACCTACAATGAGCAGTTCTTC,CASSFYGTTYNEQFF
TRBD1,TRBV16,.,TRBJ1-1,TGTGCCAGCAGTATGGCCCAGGGGGCCGGGAACACTGAAGCTTTCTTT,CASSMAQGAGNTEAFF
TRBD1,TRBV28,.,TRBJ1-5,TGTGCCAGCAGTTTACTGGGGACAGGGGGCAGGAATCAGCCCCAGCATTTT,CASSLLGTGGRNQPQHF
.,TRBV5-6,.,TRBJ1-3,TGTGCCAGCAGCTCCCCTCCGCCAGACAGCGGGGGAGGAAACACCATATATTTT,CASSSPPPDSGGGNTIYF
TRBD2,TRBV6-2/TRBV6-3,.,TRBJ2-3,TGTGCCAGCAGTTACTTGACCAGCGGGAGAGTTCGCACAGATACGCAGTATTTT,CASSYLTSGRVRTDTQYF
TRBD1,TRBV30,.,TRBJ1-1,TGTGCCTGTTCGGACAGGGCGGACACTGAAGCTTTCTTT,CACSDRADTEAFF
TRBD2,TRBV7-8,.,TRBJ2-5,TGTGCCAGCAGCTCATCGGGGAAGGACGCCTGGAGCGGGGAAGAGACCCAGTACTTC,CASSSSGKDAWSGEETQYF
TRBD1,TRBV19,.,TRBJ1-2,TGTGCCAGTATACCCATCGACAGGGGCAACAACTATGGCTACACCTTC,CASIPIDRGNNYGYTF
TRBD1,TRBV28,once,TRBJ1-2,TGTGCCAGCAGTTCTTTCTCGACAGGGTATGTAGGTGGCTACACCTTC,CASSSFSTGYVGGYTF
TRBD1,TRBV20-1,.,TRBJ1-1,TGCAGTGCTAGTGACCACAGGGGGCTCGACACTGAAGCTTTCTTT,CSASDHRGLDTEAFF
TRBD1,TRBV27,few,TRBJ1-1,TGTGCCAGCAGGCGGGACAGGGAAGGTGGTATGAACACTGAAGCTTTCTTT,CASRRDREGGMNTEAFF
TRBD2,TRBV4-3,.,TRBJ2-7,TGCGCCAGCAGCCAAGAGAGGGCTAGCGGGTTGTACTTC,CASSQERASGLYF
.,TRBV25-1,.,TRBJ1-1,TGTGCCAGCAGTCCGGACAGTGAAGCTTTCTTT,CASSPDSEAFF
.,TRBV6-2/TRBV6-3,once,TRBJ2-7,TGTGCCAGCAGTTACTCTAGGGACTCAGCCTACGAGCAGTACTTC,CASSYSRDSAYEQYF
.,TRBV24-1,few,TRBJ2-2,TGTGCCACCAGCGGACAGCTTCCCGGGGAGCTGTTTTTT,CATSGQLPGELFF
.,TRBV18,.,TRBJ2-2,TGTGCCAGCTCATCAATGTCCGAGGCCGCAAGGGGGGAGCTGTTTTTT,CASSSMSEAARGELFF
TRBD2,TRBV18,.,TRBJ2-3,TGTGCCAGCTCACCCCGCTTAAGTACTAGCGGGAGGGGCGCAGATACGCAGTATTTT,CASSPRLSTSGRGADTQYF
.,TRBV6-5,.,TRBJ1-1,TGTGCCAGCACTCCAGGGAGGACTGAAGCTTTCTTT,CASTPGRTEAFF
TRBD2,TRBV24-1,.,TRBJ2-3,TGTGCCACAGGAACTAGCGCCACAGATACGCAGTATTTT,CATGTSATDTQYF
TRBD2,TRBV27,.,TRBJ2-2,TGTGCCAGCAGTTTCATAGCGGGAGGGCCCTCAGTAACCGGGGAGCTGTTTTTT,CASSFIAGGPSVTGELFF
TRBD2,TRBV7-3,few,TRBJ2-1,TGTGCCAGCAGCCTAGGACTAGCGGGAGGTAACAATGAGCAGTTCTTC,CASSLGLAGGNNEQFF
.,TRBV6-6,.,TRBJ1-5,TGTGCCAGCACCGACAGGATGGGGGATCAGCCCCAGCATTTT,CASTDRMGDQPQHF
TRBD1,TRBV4-2,.,TRBJ1-4,TGTGCCAGCAGCCAAGGGACAGGGGACAATGAAAAACTGTTTTTT,CASSQGTGDNEKLFF
TRBD2,TRBV6-1,.,TRBJ2-7,TGTGCCAGCAGTGAAGATACTAGCGGGAGTTACGAGCAGTACTTC,CASSEDTSGSYEQYF
.,TRBV10-2,.,TRBJ1-2,TGCGCCAGCAGTGAGAACAGCCCCATAGGTGGCTACACCTTC,CASSENSPIGGYTF